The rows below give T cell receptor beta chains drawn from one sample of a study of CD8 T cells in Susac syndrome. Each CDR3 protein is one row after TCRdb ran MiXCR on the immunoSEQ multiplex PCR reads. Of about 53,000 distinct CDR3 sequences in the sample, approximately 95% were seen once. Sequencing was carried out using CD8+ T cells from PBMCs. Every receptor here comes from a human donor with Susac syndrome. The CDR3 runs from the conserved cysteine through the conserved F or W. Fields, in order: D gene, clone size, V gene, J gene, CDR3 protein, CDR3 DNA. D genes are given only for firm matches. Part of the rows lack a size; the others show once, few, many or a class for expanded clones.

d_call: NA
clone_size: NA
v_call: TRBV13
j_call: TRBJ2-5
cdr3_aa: CASYRDGGETQYF
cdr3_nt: TGTGCCAGCTATAGGGACGGCGGAGAGACCCAGTACTTC

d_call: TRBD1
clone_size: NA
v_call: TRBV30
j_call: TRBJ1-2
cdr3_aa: CAWSAPGQGVYGYTF
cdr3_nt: TGTGCCTGGAGTGCCCCGGGACAGGGGGTCTATGGCTACACCTTC

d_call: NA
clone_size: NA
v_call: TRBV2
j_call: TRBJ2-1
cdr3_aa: CASIRDEQFF
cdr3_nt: TGTGCCAGCATTAGAGATGAGCAGTTCTTC

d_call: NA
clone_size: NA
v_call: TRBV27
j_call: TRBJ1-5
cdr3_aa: CASRQPGVNQPQHF
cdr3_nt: TGTGCCAGCAGACAACCGGGGGTCAATCAGCCCCAGCATTTT

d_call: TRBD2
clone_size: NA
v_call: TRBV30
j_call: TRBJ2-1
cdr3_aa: CAWTSGNEQFF
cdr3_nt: TGTGCCTGGACTAGCGGCAATGAGCAGTTCTTC

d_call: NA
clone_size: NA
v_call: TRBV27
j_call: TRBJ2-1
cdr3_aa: CASSLMSGTIYNEQFF
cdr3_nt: TGTGCCAGCAGTTTAATGTCGGGGACCATCTACAATGAGCAGTTCTTC

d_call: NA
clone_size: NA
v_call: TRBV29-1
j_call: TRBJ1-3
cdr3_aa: CSVEGAGTGNTIYF
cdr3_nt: TGCAGCGTTGAGGGTGCGGGGACTGGAAACACCATATATTTT

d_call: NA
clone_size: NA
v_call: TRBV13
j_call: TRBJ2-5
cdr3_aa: CASSFGQEYRQETQYF
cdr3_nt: TGTGCCAGCAGCTTCGGACAAGAATACCGACAAGAGACCCAGTACTTC

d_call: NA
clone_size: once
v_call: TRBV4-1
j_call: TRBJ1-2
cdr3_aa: CASSQDRFEGGPYGYTF
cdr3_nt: TGCGCCAGCAGCCAAGATCGATTCGAGGGAGGGCCCTATGGCTACACCTTC

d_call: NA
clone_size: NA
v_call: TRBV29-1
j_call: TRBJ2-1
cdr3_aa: CSVEGGVGTTYNEQFF
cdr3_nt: TGCAGCGTTGAAGGAGGTGTAGGGACAACCTACAATGAGCAGTTCTTC

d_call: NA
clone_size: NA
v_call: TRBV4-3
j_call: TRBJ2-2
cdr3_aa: CASSQDLEWARNTGELFF
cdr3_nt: TGCGCCAGCAGCCAAGATCTCGAGTGGGCCCGGAACACCGGGGAGCTGTTTTTT

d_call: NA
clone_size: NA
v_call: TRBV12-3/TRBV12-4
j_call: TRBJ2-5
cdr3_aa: CASSGQGLFGETQYF
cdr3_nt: TGTGCCAGCAGTGGGCAGGGGCTATTCGGGGAGACCCAGTACTTC

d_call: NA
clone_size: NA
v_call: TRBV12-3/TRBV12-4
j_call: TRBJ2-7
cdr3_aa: CASSPGGSSYEQYF
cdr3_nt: TGTGCCAGCAGTCCGGGGGGCAGCTCATACGAGCAGTACTTC

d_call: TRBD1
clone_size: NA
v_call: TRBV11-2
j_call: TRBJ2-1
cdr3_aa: CASSLGGWDRTNEQFF
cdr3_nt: TGTGCCAGCAGCTTAGGAGGCTGGGACAGGACGAATGAGCAGTTCTTC

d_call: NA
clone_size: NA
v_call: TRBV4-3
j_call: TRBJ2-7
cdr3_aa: CASSQGNSGFYEQYF
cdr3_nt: TGCGCCAGCAGCCAAGGTAATAGCGGTTTCTACGAGCAGTACTTC

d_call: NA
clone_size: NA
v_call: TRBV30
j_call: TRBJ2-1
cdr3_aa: CAWSVLNEQFF
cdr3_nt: TGTGCCTGGAGTGTACTTAATGAGCAGTTCTTC

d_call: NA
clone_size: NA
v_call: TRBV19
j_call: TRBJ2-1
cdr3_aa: CAEGSSYNEQFF
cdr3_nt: TGTGCCGAGGGGAGCTCCTACAATGAGCAGTTCTTC

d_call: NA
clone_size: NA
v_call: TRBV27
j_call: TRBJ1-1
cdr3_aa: CASSLSGRGTEAFF
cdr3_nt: TGTGCCAGCTCTCTCTCGGGGAGGGGAACTGAAGCTTTCTTT

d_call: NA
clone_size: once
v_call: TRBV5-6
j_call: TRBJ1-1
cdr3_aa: CASSWGLPGVNTEAFF
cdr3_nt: TGTGCCAGCAGCTGGGGACTCCCCGGGGTGAACACTGAAGCTTTCTTT

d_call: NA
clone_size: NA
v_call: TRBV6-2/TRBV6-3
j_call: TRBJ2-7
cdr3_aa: CASSYASSYEQYF
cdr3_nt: TGTGCCAGCAGTTATGCGAGCTCCTACGAGCAGTACTTC

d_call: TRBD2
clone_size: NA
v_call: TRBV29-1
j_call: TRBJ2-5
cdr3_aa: CSVERGEETQYF
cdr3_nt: TGCAGCGTTGAACGGGGGGAGGAGACCCAGTACTTC

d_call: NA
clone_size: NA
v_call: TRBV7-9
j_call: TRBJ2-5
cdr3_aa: CASSGVEETQYF
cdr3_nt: TGTGCCAGCTCGGGGGTAGAAGAGACCCAGTACTTC

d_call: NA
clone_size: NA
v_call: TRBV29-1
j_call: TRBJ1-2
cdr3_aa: CSVPGPNYGYTF
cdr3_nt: TGCAGCGTCCCGGGCCCTAACTATGGCTACACCTTC

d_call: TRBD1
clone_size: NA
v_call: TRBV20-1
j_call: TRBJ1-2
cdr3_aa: CSARGPGQGLHYGYTF
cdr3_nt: TGCAGTGCTAGAGGCCCCGGACAGGGGCTACACTATGGCTACACCTTC

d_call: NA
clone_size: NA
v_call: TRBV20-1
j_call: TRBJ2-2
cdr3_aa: CSARDHQGQNTGELFF
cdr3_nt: TGCAGTGCTAGAGATCACCAGGGCCAGAACACCGGGGAGCTGTTTTTT

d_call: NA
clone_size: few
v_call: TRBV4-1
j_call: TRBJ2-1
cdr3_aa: CASSQSREIDEQFF
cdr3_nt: TGCGCCAGCAGCCAATCCCGGGAGATCGATGAGCAGTTCTTC

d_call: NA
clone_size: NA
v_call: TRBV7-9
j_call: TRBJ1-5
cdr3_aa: CASSLGQANQPQHF
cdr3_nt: TGTGCCAGCAGCTTAGGACAGGCCAATCAGCCCCAGCATTTT

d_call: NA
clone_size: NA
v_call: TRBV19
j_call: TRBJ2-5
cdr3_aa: CASSKGFSPETQYF
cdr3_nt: TGTGCCAGTAGTAAGGGGTTCTCCCCAGAGACCCAGTACTTC

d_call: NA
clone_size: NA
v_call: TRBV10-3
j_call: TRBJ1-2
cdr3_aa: CAIRTTDYGYTF
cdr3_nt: TGTGCCATCAGGACGACAGACTATGGCTACACCTTC

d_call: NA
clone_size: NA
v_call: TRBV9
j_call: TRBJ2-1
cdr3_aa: CASSVGESEQFF
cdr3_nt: TGTGCCAGCAGCGTAGGGGAGTCTGAGCAGTTCTTC

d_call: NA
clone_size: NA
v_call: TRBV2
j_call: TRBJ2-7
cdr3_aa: CASSELQGSYEQYF
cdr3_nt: TGTGCCAGCAGTGAACTACAGGGCTCCTACGAGCAGTACTTC

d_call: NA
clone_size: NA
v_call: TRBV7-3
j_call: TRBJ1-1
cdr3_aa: CASSSRGFSEAFF
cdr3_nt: TGTGCCAGCAGCTCTAGAGGGTTCTCTGAAGCTTTCTTT

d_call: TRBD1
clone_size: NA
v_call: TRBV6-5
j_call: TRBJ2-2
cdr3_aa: CASSPRTGGTGELFF
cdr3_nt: TGTGCCAGCAGTCCTAGGACAGGGGGGACCGGGGAGCTGTTTTTT

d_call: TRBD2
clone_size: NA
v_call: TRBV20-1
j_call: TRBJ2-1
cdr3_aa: CSASSGGWDNEQFF
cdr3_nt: TGCAGTGCAAGTAGCGGGGGCTGGGACAATGAGCAGTTCTTC

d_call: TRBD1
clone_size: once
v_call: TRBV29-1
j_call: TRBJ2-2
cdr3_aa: CSVEDGTENTGELFF
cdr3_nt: TGCAGCGTTGAAGATGGGACAGAGAACACCGGGGAGCTGTTTTTT

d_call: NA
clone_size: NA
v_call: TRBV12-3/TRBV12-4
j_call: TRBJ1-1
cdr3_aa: CASRSRDIVNTEAFF
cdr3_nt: TGTGCCAGCAGATCCCGGGACATAGTGAACACTGAAGCTTTCTTT